The clone carrying this TCR beta chain was seen more than once but under ten times. Antigen unknown. The source of the sample is a study of beta chain features in type 1 diabetes. The investigators reverse transcribed all of the isolated RNA, so they sequenced expressed TCRB transcripts. The protocol was immunoSEQ multiplex PCR, while the TCRdb copy is restricted to in-frame clones and leaves out a portion. The repertoire consists of 350,000 to 400,000 clones, with 10% to 15% occurring once and the leading ten covering roughly 0.0097%. General study findings and limits: For Type 1 diabetes patients, all four CD4+ subsets carried TCRB CDR3s that were moderately but significantly shorter. The naive, central memory and Treg TCRB repertoires looked more alike in patients than they did in healthy donors.

The clonotype was recovered from a young woman with type 1 diabetes. The sample comprised naive CD4+ T cells from blood.

CDR3 region: CASSLWRNPPGEQYF. The CDR3 DNA sequence: TGTGCCAGCAGTTTATGGCGGAACCCACCGGGCGAGCAGTACTTC. The rearrangement links TRBV27 to TRBJ2-7; D unclear. Trimming pared 1 base from V and 6 bases from J, leaving 16 bases between. Germline V gives CDR1 MNHEY, CDR2 SMNVEV (reference sequence). This CDR3 is built from 15 residues.